Listed here are 13 T cell receptor beta chains from one sample, sequenced in a study of T cell repertoires in cytomegalovirus infection. Via MiXCR, TCRdb re-called the reads, giving one row per CDR3 protein. The sample has 600,000 to 800,000 distinct CDR3 sequences, more than 20% seen once. The specimen sequenced was CD8+ T cells from PBMCs. The receptors here all came from a human donor in good health (CMV status not recorded). Some clones in this sample may be carry-over from other donors' samples.

The gene calls are TRBV25-1 and TRBJ2-7; 7 positions match TRBD1. Germline assignment: CDR1 MGHDK and CDR2 SYGVNS. The CDR3 length is 11 residues. For the CDR3, the DNA is TGTGCCAGCCCTATTGGGACAGCCCTCTTAGTC. Its protein is CASPIGTALLV.

J is TRBJ2-2 and V is TRBV6-2 or TRBV6-3, with TRBD2 matching over 8 bases. CDR3 length equals 18 residues. With 0 bases clipped from V and 2 bases from J, the junction kept 8 bases outside the gene matches. CDR1 and CDR2 from the germline V gene are MNHEY and SVGEGT. The CDR3: CASSYSIIAGLNTGELFF. CDR3 in DNA: TGTGCCAGCAGTTACTCTATAATAGCGGGGCTTAACACCGGGGAGCTGTTTTTT.

This clonotype was counted only a few times. The chain links TRBV12-3 or TRBV12-4 to TRBJ1-6, with D possibly TRBD1 on 6 matching bases. Trimming cost V 8 bases and J 4 bases, with 15 bases left between them. CDR3 length: 15 amino acids. The CDR3: CASESGGAYNSPLHF. The CDR3 region has the DNA TGTGCCAGCGAAAGCGGGGGCGCATATAATTCACCCCTCCACTTT.

This CDR3 is CASREGNTQYF. The CDR3 nucleotides are TGTGCCAGCAGGGAAGGAAATACGCAGTATTTT. The chain carries TRBV7-3 and TRBJ2-3; D not certain. This CDR3 is 11 amino acids long. Germline assignment: CDR1 SGHTA and CDR2 FQGTGA. V was pared by 6 bases and J by 7 bases, with 8 bases between.

This clonotype was seen only a few times. V gene TRBV7-9 combines with J gene TRBJ2-3, with TRBD1 matching over 10 bases. Unmatched junction bases numbered 12, after V lost 4 bases and J lost 8 bases. This CDR3 is 16 amino acids long. Germline CDR1 and CDR2: SEHNR and FQNEAQ (reference sequence). The CDR3 region is CASSSGTGADFGTQYF. CDR3 nucleotides: TGTGCCAGCAGCTCTGGGACAGGGGCCGATTTCGGTACGCAGTATTTT.

This clonotype came up many times. This chain joins TRBV28 and TRBJ2-7; 8 nucleotides match TRBD1. The CDR3 has 14 residues. With 10 bases clipped from V and 0 bases from J, the junction kept 8 bases outside the gene matches. Germline V gene lookup returns CDR1 MDHEN and CDR2 SYDVKM. CDR3 in amino acids: CATSRTGSSYEQYV. The CDR3 DNA is TGTGCCACTTCAAGGACAGGGAGCTCCTACGAGCAGTACGTC.

The chain recombines TRBV6-2 or TRBV6-3 with TRBJ2-3, with TRBD2 identical over 9 bases. V dropped 3 bases and J dropped 8; count of bases not matched to a gene: 12. This CDR3 has 16 amino acids. Germline V gene lookup returns CDR1 MNHEY and CDR2 SVGEGT. CDR3 DNA: TGTGCCAGCAGTTATTCGTGGGGGACTAGCCCGGGTACGCAGTATTTT. Protein product: CASSYSWGTSPGTQYF.

The chain is built from TRBV4-1 and TRBJ2-1; possibly TRBD2 for D (6 bases). The V gene lost 4 bases and the J gene lost 7 bases, with 11 bases spanning the gap. The CDR3 totals 13 residues. Per the germline V gene, CDR1 is MGHRA and CDR2 is YSYEKL. The CDR3 region has the DNA TGCGCCAGCAGCCTCACGGCGGGGAATGAGCAGTTCTTC. Translating gives CASSLTAGNEQFF.

This clonotype showed up just a few times. J is TRBJ1-1 and V is TRBV7-9; D is ambiguous. There are 13 residues in the CDR3. The V gene's germline CDR1 is SEHNR and CDR2 FQNEAQ (reference sequence). Trimming took off 4 bases at V and 1 base at J, with 7 bases between the two ends. The CDR3 nucleotides read TGTGCCAGCAGCTCCCCGTGGAACACTGAAGCTTTCTTT. Translation gives CASSSPWNTEAFF.

This clonotype showed up just a few times. This chain uses TRBV6-2 or TRBV6-3 with TRBJ2-1; a possible D gene is TRBD2 (6 bases). This CDR3 spans 15 amino acids. V was trimmed by 6 bases and J by 10 bases, leaving 22 bases between them. The germline gives CDR1 MNHEY, CDR2 SVGEGT. CDR3 DNA sequence: TGTGCCAGCAGCTTGGCCGGGACTCCCGTCTGGGAGCAGTTCTTC. Its translation is CASSLAGTPVWEQFF.

This clonotype was seen repeatedly, ten times or more. The chain uses TRBV7-9 and TRBJ1-2, with D unresolved. The V end was cut by 6 bases, the J end by 4 bases, with 15 bases between. Germline values: CDR1 SEHNR, CDR2 FQNEAQ (reference sequence). The CDR3 runs to 14 residues. The CDR3 nucleotides read TGTGCCAGCAGTCACGGCTACGGGCCCTATGGCTACACCTTC. This translates into CASSHGYGPYGYTF.

The rearrangement joins TRBV20-1 to TRBJ2-1; 9 positions agree with TRBD1. V was clipped by 5 bases and J by 7 bases; unmatched bases: 9. The germline gives CDR1 DFQATT, CDR2 SNEGSKA (reference sequence). CDR3 length: 14 amino acids. DNA for the CDR3: TGCAGTGCTCGGGACAGGGAGTCTGGGAATGAGCAGTTCTTC. This codes for CSARDRESGNEQFF.

This clonotype was seen repeatedly, ten times or more. This chain joins TRBV27 and TRBJ1-4; D possibly corresponds to TRBD1 (5 bases). This CDR3 spans 13 amino acids. The V and J ends lost 2 bases and 6 bases respectively, with 7 bases between them. Germline V gene data show CDR1 as MNHEY and CDR2 as SMNVEV (reference sequence). The CDR3 DNA is TGTGCCAGCAGTTTACAGGGTTATGAAAAACTGTTTTTT. This translates into CASSLQGYEKLFF.